This T cell receptor beta chain was sequenced during a study of shared clonotypes between healthy human individuals. A note on this clone: The antigen remains undetermined. Distinct nucleotide sequences in the sample also encode this CDR3.

Sequencing used immunoSEQ multiplex PCR; TCRdb keeps in-frame clones, though not all of them. The top ten hold about 0.13% of the sample, which has about 2 million clones, 95% seen once. This CDR3 is built from 13 residues. Germline-derived CDR1 and CDR2 are SGHNT and YENEEA. The trim removed 5 bases at V and 6 bases at J, leaving 6 bases unmatched. Points from the study as a whole: When naive CD4 clonotypes were compared across a few donors, around 5% were shared.

The receptor was isolated from a man between 18 and 35 years old in good health. Sequencing input: naive CD4+ T cells sorted from blood. Indicated subset: CD45RA+ positively selected. The chain couples TRBV11-3 to TRBJ2-7, with 8 bases matching TRBD1. The DNA of the CDR3 is TGTGCCAGCAGCCCTGGACAGGGTGGCGAGCAGTACTTC. Amino acid sequence: CASSPGQGGEQYF.